Detailed here is one T cell receptor (beta chain). No antigen is known for it. Trimming at V came to 3 bases and at J to 5 bases, leaving 8 bases not matched to a gene. The CDR3 spans 14 residues. The germline V gene encodes CDR1 SQVTM and CDR2 ANQGSEA. The data belong to a study of cytomegalovirus exposure and HLA in healthy donors. Whole-study results and caveats: TCR beta sequences reportedly predicted the HLA-A and HLA-B alleles of most subjects accurately. After further analysis at a later stage, 16,951 TCR beta sequences were associated with HLA alleles at 0.05 false discovery rate. The majority of TCR sequences were rare, yet some public TCRs appeared in many donors.

PCR used 60 Vbeta primers and 13 Jbeta primers. The method was immunoSEQ multiplex PCR; TCRdb's version includes in-frame clones alone and lacks a portion of them. The sample lists about 140,000 clones, 76% occurring once. The receptor was isolated from a woman between 35 and 50 years old in good health and CMV-seronegative. The chain recombines TRBV29-1 with TRBJ2-7, with 9 nucleotides matching TRBD1. Source material: PBMCs. The CDR3 is CSVEVGTGRDEQYF. CDR3 DNA sequence: TGCAGCGTTGAGGTCGGGACAGGGCGCGACGAGCAGTACTTC.